The 5 T cell receptor beta chains reported below all come from one sample, sequenced in a study of neurological immune-mediated disorders. MiXCR, run by TCRdb on the 5' RACE reads, gives a single entry per CDR3 protein. The table records about 65,000 distinct CDR3 sequences, over 4% of them present only once. Sequences were obtained from PBMCs. These receptors all come from a man aged 45 to 65 with multiple sclerosis.

This clonotype was observed at least ten times. This chain joins TRBV4-1 and TRBJ2-1; 8 bases are a match to TRBD2. Germline V gives CDR1 MGHRA, CDR2 YSYEKL. With V trimmed by 6 bases and J by 6 bases, 10 bases remained unmatched. The CDR3 extends over 15 amino acids. The CDR3 DNA reads TGCGCCAGCAGGCAACGGGGGGGCCTTGTCAATGAGCAGTTCTTC. Translating it yields CASRQRGGLVNEQFF.

This clonotype was counted many times. The chain employs TRBV7-8 and TRBJ2-7; D is possibly TRBD1 or TRBD2 (6 bases each). The germline gives CDR1 SGHVS, CDR2 FQNEAQ. The V gene lost 5 bases and the J gene lost 3 bases, with 14 bases spanning the gap. CDR3 length equals 14 residues. For the CDR3, the DNA is TGTGCCAGCAGCGGGGGGACATTTGACTACGAGCAGTACGTC. This gives the protein CASSGGTFDYEQYV.

The chain employs TRBV6-5 and TRBJ1-2, with D perhaps matching TRBD1 (5 bases). Per the germline V gene, CDR1 is MNHEY and CDR2 is SVGAGI. The CDR3 length is 12 residues. Trimming removed 4 bases at V and 9 bases at J, with 12 bases between. In nucleotides, the CDR3 is TGTGCCAGCAGTTCGGCGAGGGGTAGCTACACCTTC. It specifies CASSSARGSYTF.

Many counts were recorded for this clonotype. The chain recombines TRBV29-1 with TRBJ1-2; no clear D gene. This CDR3 contains 14 residues. Trimming pared 1 base from V and 2 bases from J, leaving 11 bases between. Germline V gene lookup returns CDR1 SQVTM and CDR2 ANQGSEA. The CDR3 nucleotides read TGCAGCGTTGAAGCGATCGGGATCAACTATGGCTACACCTTC. Protein product: CSVEAIGINYGYTF.

In this sample, this clonotype turned up many times. The chain joins TRBV5-1 to TRBJ2-5, with 7 nucleotides matching TRBD1. CDR1 is SGHRS, CDR2 YFSETQ, per germline. This CDR3 is built from 14 residues. The J segment lost 5 bases and the V segment lost 4 bases, leaving 8 bases of the junction unmatched. The CDR3: CASSATGTEETQYF. The CDR3 nucleotides are TGCGCCAGCAGCGCCACCGGGACAGAGGAGACCCAGTACTTC.